This TCR beta chain was found in a study of T cell clones after liver transplantation. Study-wide background: TCRbeta sequencing after a pre-transplant mixed lymphocyte reaction identified graft-donor-reactive clones, later tracked in post-transplant blood. Tolerant meant at least one year fully off immunosuppression without liver enzymes above twice normal. General observations from the study: These preliminary findings come from unstandardized post-transplant sampling times.

A remark on this clone: Its antigen remains unknown.

Measured with immunoSEQ multiplex PCR; TCRdb has only the in-frame clones, and not every one. Of around 110,000 clones listed, approximately 90% are singletons. The receptor's source is a human patient who received a liver transplant. Some T cells may be supplied by the graft donor. The sequences come from CD4+ T cells from blood, collected 12 months after liver transplant.

The CDR3 nucleotides read TGTGCCAGCGCCGGGACAGGGTCCAACGAGCAGTACTTC. Translation: CASAGTGSNEQYF. The chain uses TRBV18 and TRBJ2-7, with TRBD1 identical over 9 bases. The germline V gene has CDR1 KGHSH and CDR2 LQKENI. The CDR3 consists of 13 residues. The V gene end was trimmed by 8 bases and the J gene end by 5 bases; junction bases not matched to a gene: 7.